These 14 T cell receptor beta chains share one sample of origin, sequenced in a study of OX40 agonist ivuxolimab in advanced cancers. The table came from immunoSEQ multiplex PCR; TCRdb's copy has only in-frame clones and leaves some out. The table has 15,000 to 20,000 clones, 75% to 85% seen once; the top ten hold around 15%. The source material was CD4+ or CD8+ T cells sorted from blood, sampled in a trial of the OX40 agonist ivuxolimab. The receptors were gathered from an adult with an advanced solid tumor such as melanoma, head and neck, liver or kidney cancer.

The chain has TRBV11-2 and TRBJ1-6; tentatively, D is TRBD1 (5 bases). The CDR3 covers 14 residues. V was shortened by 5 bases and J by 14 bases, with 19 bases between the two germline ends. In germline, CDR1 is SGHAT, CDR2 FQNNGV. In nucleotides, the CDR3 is TGTGCCAGCAGCACTCCCGGGACCCGAGCCTCCCTCCACTTT. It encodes CASSTPGTRASLHF. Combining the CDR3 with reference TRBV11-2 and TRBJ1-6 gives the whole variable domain EAGVAQSPRYKIIEKRQSVAFWCNPISGHATLYWYQQILGQGPKLLIQFQNNGVVDDSQLPKDRFSAERLKGVDSTLKIQPAKLEDSAVYLCASSTPGTRASLHFGNGTRLTVT.

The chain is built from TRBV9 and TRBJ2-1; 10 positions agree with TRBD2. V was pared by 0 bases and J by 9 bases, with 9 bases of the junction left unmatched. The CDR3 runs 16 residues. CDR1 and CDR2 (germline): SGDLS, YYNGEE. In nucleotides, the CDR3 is TGTGCCAGCAGCGTAGGCATGGGGACTAGCGCGGTTGAGCAGTTCTTC. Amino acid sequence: CASSVGMGTSAVEQFF. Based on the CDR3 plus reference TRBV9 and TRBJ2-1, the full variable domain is DSGVTQTPKHLITATGQRVTLRCSPRSGDLSVYWYQQSLDQGLQFLIQYYNGEERAKGNILERFSAQQFPDLHSELNLSSLELGDSALYFCASSVGMGTSAVEQFFGPGTRLTVL.

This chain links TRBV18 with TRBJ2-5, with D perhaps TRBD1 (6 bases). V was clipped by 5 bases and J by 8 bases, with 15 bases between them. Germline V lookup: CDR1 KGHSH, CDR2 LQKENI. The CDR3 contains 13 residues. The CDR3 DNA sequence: TGTGCCAGCTCAACCTACAGGGCCCTAACCCAGTACTTC. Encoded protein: CASSTYRALTQYF.

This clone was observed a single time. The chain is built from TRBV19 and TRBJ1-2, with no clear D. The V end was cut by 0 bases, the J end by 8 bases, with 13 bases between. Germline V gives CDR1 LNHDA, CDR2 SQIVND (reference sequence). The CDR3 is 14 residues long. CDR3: CASSIDSPPVGYTF. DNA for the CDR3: TGTGCCAGTAGTATAGACTCCCCCCCGGTCGGCTACACCTTC.

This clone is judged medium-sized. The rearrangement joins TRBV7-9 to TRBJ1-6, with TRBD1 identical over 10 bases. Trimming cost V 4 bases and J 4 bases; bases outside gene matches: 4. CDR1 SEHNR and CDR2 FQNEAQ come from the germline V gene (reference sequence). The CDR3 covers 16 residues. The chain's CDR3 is CASSSGQGFYNSPLHF. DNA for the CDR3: TGTGCCAGCAGCTCGGGACAGGGGTTTTATAATTCACCCCTCCACTTT. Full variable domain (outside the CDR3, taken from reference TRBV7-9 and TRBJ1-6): DTGVSQNPRHKITKRGQNVTFRCDPISEHNRLYWYRQTLGQGPEFLTYFQNEAQLEKSRLLSDRFSAERPKGSFSTLEIQRTEQGDSAMYLCASSSGQGFYNSPLHFGNGTRLTVT.

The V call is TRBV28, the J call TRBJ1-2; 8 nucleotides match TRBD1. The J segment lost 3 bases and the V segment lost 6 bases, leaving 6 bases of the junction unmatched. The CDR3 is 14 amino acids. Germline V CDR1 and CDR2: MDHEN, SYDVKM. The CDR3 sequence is CASRATGGDYGYTF. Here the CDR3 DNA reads TGTGCCAGCAGAGCTACAGGGGGTGACTATGGCTACACCTTC.

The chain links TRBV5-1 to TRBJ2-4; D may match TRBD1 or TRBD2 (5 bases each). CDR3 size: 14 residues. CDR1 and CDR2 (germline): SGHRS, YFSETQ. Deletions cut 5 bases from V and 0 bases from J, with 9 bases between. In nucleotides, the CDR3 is TGCGCCAGCAGGGGGGAGCTAGCCAAAAACATTCAGTACTTC. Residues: CASRGELAKNIQYF.

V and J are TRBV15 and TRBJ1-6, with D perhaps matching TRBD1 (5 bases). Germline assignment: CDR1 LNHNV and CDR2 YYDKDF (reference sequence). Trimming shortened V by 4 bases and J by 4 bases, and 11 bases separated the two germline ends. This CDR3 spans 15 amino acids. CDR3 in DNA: TGTGCCACCAGCAAGAAACAGGCATATAATTCACCCCTCCACTTT. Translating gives CATSKKQAYNSPLHF.

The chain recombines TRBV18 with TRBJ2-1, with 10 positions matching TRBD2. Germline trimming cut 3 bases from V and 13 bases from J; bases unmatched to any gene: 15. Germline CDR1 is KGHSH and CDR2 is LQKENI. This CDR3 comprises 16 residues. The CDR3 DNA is TGTGCCAGCTCACCCTATAGCGGGGGGCTTCAGAACAACCAGTTCTTC. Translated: CASSPYSGGLQNNQFF. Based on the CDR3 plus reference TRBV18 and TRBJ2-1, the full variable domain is NAGVMQNPRHLVRRRGQEARLRCSPMKGHSHVYWYRQLPEEGLKFMVYLQKENIIDESGMPKERFSAEFPKEGPSILRIQQVVRGDSAAYFCASSPYSGGLQNNQFFGPGTRLTVL.

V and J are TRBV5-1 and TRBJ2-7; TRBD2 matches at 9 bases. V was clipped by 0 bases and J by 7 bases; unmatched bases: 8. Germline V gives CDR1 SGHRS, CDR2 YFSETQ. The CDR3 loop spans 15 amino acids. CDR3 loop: CASSLVVAGVSEQYF. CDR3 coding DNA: TGCGCCAGCAGCTTGGTGGTAGCGGGAGTGAGTGAGCAGTACTTC.

The CDR3 loop reads CASSGQGANTEAFF. The CDR3 DNA follows: TGTGCCAGCTCCGGACAGGGGGCGAACACTGAAGCTTTCTTT. The chain uses TRBV18 and TRBJ1-1, with 11 bases matching TRBD1. This CDR3 has 14 residues. Germline trimming cut 6 bases from V and 1 base from J; bases unmatched to any gene: 1. In germline, CDR1 is KGHSH, CDR2 LQKENI.

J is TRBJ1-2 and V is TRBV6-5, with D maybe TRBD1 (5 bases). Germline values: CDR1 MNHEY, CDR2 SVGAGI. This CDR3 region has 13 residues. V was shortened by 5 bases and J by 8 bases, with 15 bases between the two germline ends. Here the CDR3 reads CASSEAVTGGYTF. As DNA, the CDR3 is TGTGCCAGCAGTGAAGCGGTCACAGGCGGCTACACCTTC.

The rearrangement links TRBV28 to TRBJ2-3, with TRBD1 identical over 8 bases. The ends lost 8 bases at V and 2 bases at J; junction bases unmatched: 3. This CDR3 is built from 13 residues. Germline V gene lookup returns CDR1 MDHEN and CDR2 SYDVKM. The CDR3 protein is CASRDRNTDTQYF. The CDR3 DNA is TGTGCCAGCCGGGACAGGAACACAGATACGCAGTATTTT.

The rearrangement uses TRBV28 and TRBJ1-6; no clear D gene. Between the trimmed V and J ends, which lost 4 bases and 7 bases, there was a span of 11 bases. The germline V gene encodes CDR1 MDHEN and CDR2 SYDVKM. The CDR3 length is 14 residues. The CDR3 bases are TGTGCCAGCAGTTCCCCGGGCGAGAATTCACCCCTCCACTTT. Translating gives CASSSPGENSPLHF.